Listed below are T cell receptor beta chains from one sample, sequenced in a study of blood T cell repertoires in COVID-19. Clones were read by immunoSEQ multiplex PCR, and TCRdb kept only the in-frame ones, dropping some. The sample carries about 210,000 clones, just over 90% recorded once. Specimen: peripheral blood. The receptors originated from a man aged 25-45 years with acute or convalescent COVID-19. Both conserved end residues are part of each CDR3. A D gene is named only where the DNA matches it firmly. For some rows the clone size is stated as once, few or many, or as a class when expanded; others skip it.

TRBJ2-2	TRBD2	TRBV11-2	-	CASRHFSGRANTGELFF	TGTGCCAGCAGACATTTTAGCGGGAGGGCCAACACCGGGGAGCTGTTTTTT
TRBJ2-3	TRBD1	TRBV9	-	CASSSTTGVGDTQYF	TGTGCCAGCAGCTCCACCACAGGGGTTGGAGATACGCAGTATTTT
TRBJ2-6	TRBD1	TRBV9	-	CASSQKGTAFSGANVLTF	TGTGCCAGCAGCCAGAAAGGGACAGCCTTCTCTGGGGCCAACGTCCTGACTTTC
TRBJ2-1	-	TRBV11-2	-	CASASGVYNEQFF	TGTGCCAGCGCCTCGGGGGTTTACAATGAGCAGTTCTTC
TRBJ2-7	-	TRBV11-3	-	CASSEPPGEQYF	TGTGCCAGCAGCGAACCTCCGGGGGAGCAGTACTTC
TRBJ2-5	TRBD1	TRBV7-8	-	CASTKSQTGNRRETQYF	TGTGCCAGCACCAAATCCCAGACAGGGAATCGTCGGGAGACCCAGTACTTC
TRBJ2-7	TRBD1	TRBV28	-	CASSSYRGSYEQYF	TGTGCCAGCAGTTCGTACAGGGGGTCCTACGAGCAGTACTTC
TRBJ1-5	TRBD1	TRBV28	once	CASRTGYSSNQPQHF	TGTGCCAGTCGGACAGGGTATAGTTCGAATCAGCCCCAGCATTTT
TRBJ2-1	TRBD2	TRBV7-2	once	CASSLAAGGYNEQFF	TGTGCCAGCAGCTTAGCAGCGGGGGGTTACAATGAGCAGTTCTTC
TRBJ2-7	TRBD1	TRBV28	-	CASSSQGPEQYF	TGTGCCAGCAGTTCACAGGGGCCCGAGCAGTACTTC
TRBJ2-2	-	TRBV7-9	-	CASSLPPGELFF	TGTGCCAGCAGTCTCCCCCCCGGGGAGCTGTTTTTT
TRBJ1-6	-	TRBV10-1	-	CASSDGQTNSPLHF	TGCGCCAGCAGTGATGGACAGACGAATTCACCCCTCCACTTT
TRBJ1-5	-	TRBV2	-	CASTTDLNQPQHF	TGTGCCAGCACCACAGATCTCAATCAGCCCCAGCATTTT
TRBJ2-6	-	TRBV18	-	CASSTGGGANVLTF	TGTGCCAGCTCTACCGGAGGTGGGGCCAACGTCCTGACTTTC
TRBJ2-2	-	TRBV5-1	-	CASSLDWTQNTGELFF	TGCGCCAGCAGCTTGGATTGGACACAGAACACCGGGGAGCTGTTTTTT